One and the same sample provided the 3 T cell receptor beta chains below, sequenced in a study of blood T cell repertoires in COVID-19. Libraries were prepared by immunoSEQ multiplex PCR; TCRdb keeps only in-frame clonotypes and omits some of them. The table records around 100,000 clones, 80% to 90% of them present only once. The source material was peripheral blood. The receptors were gathered from a human donor in a cohort sampled during active COVID-19.

The chain has TRBV19 and TRBJ2-3, with TRBD1 matching 9 bases. This CDR3 region has 15 residues. The ends lost 1 base at V and 3 bases at J; junction bases unmatched: 2. Germline V lookup: CDR1 LNHDA, CDR2 SQIVND (reference sequence). The CDR3 region is CASSIGGQGTDTQYF. Written as DNA, the CDR3 is TGTGCCAGTAGTATAGGGGGACAGGGAACAGATACGCAGTATTTT.

The rearrangement uses TRBV5-6 and TRBJ1-3; no clear D gene. The V end was cut by 2 bases, the J end by 9 bases, with 15 bases between. The germline gives CDR1 SGHDT, CDR2 YYEEEE. The CDR3 has 14 amino acids. In nucleotides, the CDR3 is TGTGCCAGCAGCTTCGGTCCCCTTCGAAGCACCATATATTTT. This gives the protein CASSFGPLRSTIYF.

Comments on this clone: Other nucleotide sequences in the sample specify the same CDR3. The CDR3 loop is CASSSTGNTEAFF. The CDR3 DNA reads TGTGCCAGTAGTTCAACAGGGAACACTGAAGCTTTCTTT. V gene TRBV19 combines with J gene TRBJ1-1; maybe TRBD1 (5 bases). Per the germline V gene, CDR1 is LNHDA and CDR2 is SQIVND (reference sequence). CDR3 length: 13 amino acids. V gave up 5 bases and J gave up 1 base, with 8 bases separating them.